These 9 T cell receptor beta chains were sequenced from one sample in a study of cytomegalovirus exposure and HLA in healthy donors. It was with 60 Vbeta and 13 Jbeta primers that the PCR ran. Sequencing used immunoSEQ multiplex PCR; TCRdb keeps in-frame clones, though not all of them. This sample has 150,000 to 200,000 clones; roughly 74% occur once, and the top ten carry 2.5% to 3%. The sequenced sample was PBMCs. The receptors come from a female donor in good health and CMV-seronegative.

The rearrangement links TRBV7-9 to TRBJ1-5, with D maybe TRBD1 (5 bases). The germline V gene has CDR1 SEHNR and CDR2 FQNEAQ (reference sequence). CDR3 length: 13 residues. The V gene lost 5 bases and the J gene lost 4 bases, with 9 bases spanning the gap. CDR3 amino acids: CASSEDRNQPQHF. CDR3 bases: TGTGCCAGCAGCGAAGACAGAAATCAGCCCCAGCATTTT.

This clone was recorded once. The V call is TRBV10-3, the J call TRBJ2-1; the D is unclear. Germline CDR1 reads ENHRY; CDR2 reads SYGVKD. This CDR3 spans 16 amino acids. Trimming took 5 bases from V and 1 from J, leaving 15 bases between them. The CDR3 region is CAISYTLGSSYNEQFF. Here the CDR3 DNA reads TGTGCCATCAGTTACACCCTAGGTAGTTCCTACAATGAGCAGTTCTTC.

As regards this clone: The same CDR3 also results from other DNA sequences found in this sample. The gene calls are TRBV6-1 and TRBJ1-2; perhaps TRBD1 as D (5 bases). The CDR3 has 15 amino acids. Germline CDR1 is MNHNS and CDR2 is SASEGT. Trimming left V 1 base short and J 0 bases short, with 9 bases between. The CDR3 here is CASSEGGGANYGYTF. In DNA, the CDR3 is TGTGCCAGCAGTGAAGGGGGGGGAGCTAACTATGGCTACACCTTC.

The chain has TRBV7-2 and TRBJ2-2; 7 positions agree with TRBD2. Germline assignment: CDR1 SGHTA and CDR2 FQGNSA. V gave up 1 base and J gave up 7 bases; unmatched junction bases: 9. The CDR3 has 16 residues. In DNA, the CDR3 is TGTGCCAGCAGCTTAGACCCGGGAGGAACAGGCGGGGAGCTGTTTTTT. Translating gives CASSLDPGGTGGELFF. The variable domain in full, completed from reference TRBV7-2 and TRBJ2-2, reads GAGVSQSPSNKVTEKGKDVELRCDPISGHTALYWYRQSLGQGLEFLIYFQGNSAPDKSGLPSDRFSAERTGGSVSTLTIQRTQQEDSAVYLCASSLDPGGTGGELFFGEGSRLTVL.

The chain has TRBV5-1 and TRBJ1-2; the match to TRBD1 covers 8 bases. Trimming cost V 2 bases and J 1 base; bases outside gene matches: 10. This CDR3 spans 17 amino acids. CDR1 SGHRS and CDR2 YFSETQ come from the germline V gene. CDR3 residues: CASSLTGQASVNYGYTF. DNA for the CDR3: TGCGCCAGCAGCTTAACGGGACAGGCCTCCGTTAACTATGGCTACACCTTC.

The V gene is TRBV27, the J gene TRBJ2-7; the match to TRBD1 covers 7 bases. The CDR3 loop spans 17 amino acids. Trimming cost V 3 bases and J 3 bases; bases outside gene matches: 14. CDR1 is MNHEY, CDR2 SMNVEV, per germline (reference sequence). CDR3 in DNA: TGTGCCAGCAGTTTGGATTTGCAGGGGGTAAAGCGCTACGAGCAGTACTTC. Protein sequence: CASSLDLQGVKRYEQYF.

This clone appeared once. The V call is TRBV7-9, the J call TRBJ2-3, with 7 bases identical to TRBD2. Per germline, CDR1 SEHNR and CDR2 FQNEAQ (reference sequence). The CDR3 extends over 15 amino acids. V lost 2 bases to trimming and J lost 3 bases; unmatched junction nucleotides: 5. CDR3 DNA sequence: TGTGCCAGCAGCTTAAAAAGCGGGGTGACAGATACGCAGTATTTT. Its protein is CASSLKSGVTDTQYF.

This clone was counted a few times. The V gene is TRBV4-3, the J gene TRBJ2-3, with 13 bases identical to TRBD2. V shed 4 bases, J shed 7 bases, and the junction held 5 bases outside the gene matches. Germline V gene sequence: CDR1 LGHNA, CDR2 YSLEER. The CDR3 totals 15 residues. This chain's CDR3 is CASSREGLAGHTQYF. DNA of the CDR3: TGCGCCAGCAGCCGGGAGGGACTAGCGGGACATACGCAGTATTTT.

The rearrangement links TRBV27 to TRBJ1-1; perhaps TRBD1 as D (6 bases). The length of the CDR3 is 15 residues. Germline V gives CDR1 MNHEY, CDR2 SMNVEV (reference sequence). V lost 6 bases and J 2 bases, leaving 16 bases between the germline ends. The CDR3 DNA sequence: TGTGCCAGCAGCCCTTTAGCAGGGGTTAACACTGAAGCTTTCTTT. Protein: CASSPLAGVNTEAFF.